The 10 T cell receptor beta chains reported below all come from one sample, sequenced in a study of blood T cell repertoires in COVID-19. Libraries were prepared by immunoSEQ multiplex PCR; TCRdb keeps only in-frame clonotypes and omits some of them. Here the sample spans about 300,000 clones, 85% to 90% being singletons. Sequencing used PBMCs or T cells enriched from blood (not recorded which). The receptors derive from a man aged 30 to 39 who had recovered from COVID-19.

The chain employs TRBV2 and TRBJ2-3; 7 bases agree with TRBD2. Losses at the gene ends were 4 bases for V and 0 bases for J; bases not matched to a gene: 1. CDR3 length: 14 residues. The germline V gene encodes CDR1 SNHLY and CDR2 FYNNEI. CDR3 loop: CASSASGSTDTQYF. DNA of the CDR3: TGTGCCAGCAGTGCTAGCGGAAGCACAGATACGCAGTATTTT.

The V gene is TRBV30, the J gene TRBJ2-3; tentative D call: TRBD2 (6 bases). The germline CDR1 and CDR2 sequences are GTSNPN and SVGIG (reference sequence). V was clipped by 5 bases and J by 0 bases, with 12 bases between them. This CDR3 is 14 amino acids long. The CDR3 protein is CAWEGGISTDTQYF. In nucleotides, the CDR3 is TGTGCCTGGGAGGGAGGAATTAGCACAGATACGCAGTATTTT.

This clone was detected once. The CDR3 coding sequence is TGTGCCAGCAGTATTTTACTAGCGGGAGCCCAGTTCTTC. Translated: CASSILLAGAQFF. The V gene is TRBV6-5, the J gene TRBJ2-1, with 11 bases identical to TRBD2. Germline V gene lookup returns CDR1 MNHEY and CDR2 SVGAGI. The CDR3 is made up of 13 amino acids. Trimming took 5 bases from V and 13 from J; bases not matched to a gene: 7.

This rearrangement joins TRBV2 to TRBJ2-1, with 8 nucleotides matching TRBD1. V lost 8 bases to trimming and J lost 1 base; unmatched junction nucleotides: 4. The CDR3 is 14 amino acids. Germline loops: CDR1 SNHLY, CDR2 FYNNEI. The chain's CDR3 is CASLRTGSYNEQFF. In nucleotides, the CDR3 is TGTGCCAGCCTCAGGACAGGGTCCTACAATGAGCAGTTCTTC.

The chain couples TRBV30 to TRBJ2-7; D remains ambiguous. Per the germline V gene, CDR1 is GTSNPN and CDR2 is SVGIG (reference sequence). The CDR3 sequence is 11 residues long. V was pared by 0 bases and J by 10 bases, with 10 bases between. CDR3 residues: CAWSVSAEQYF. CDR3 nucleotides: TGTGCCTGGAGTGTATCGGCGGAACAGTACTTC.

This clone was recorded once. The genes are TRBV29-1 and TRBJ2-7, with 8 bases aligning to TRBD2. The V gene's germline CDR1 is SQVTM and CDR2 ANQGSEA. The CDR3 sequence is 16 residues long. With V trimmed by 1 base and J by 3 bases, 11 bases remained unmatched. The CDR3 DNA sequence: TGCAGCGTTGAAGGGGTTATCAGCGGGAGCTTCTACGAGCAGTACTTC. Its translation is CSVEGVISGSFYEQYF.

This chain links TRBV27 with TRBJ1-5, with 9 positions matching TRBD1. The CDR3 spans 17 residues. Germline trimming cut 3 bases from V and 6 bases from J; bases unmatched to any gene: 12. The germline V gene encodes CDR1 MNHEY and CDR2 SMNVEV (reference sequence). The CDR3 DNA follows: TGTGCCAGCAGTTTCCTCCGGGACAGGGTGCGCGGTCAGCCCCAGCATTTT. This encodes CASSFLRDRVRGQPQHF.

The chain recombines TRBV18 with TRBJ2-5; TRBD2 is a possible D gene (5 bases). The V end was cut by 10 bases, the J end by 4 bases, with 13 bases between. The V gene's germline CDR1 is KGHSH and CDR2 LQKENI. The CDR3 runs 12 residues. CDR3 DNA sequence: TGTGCCACCGGCCCGGGGTTAGAGACCCAGTACTTC. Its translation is CATGPGLETQYF.

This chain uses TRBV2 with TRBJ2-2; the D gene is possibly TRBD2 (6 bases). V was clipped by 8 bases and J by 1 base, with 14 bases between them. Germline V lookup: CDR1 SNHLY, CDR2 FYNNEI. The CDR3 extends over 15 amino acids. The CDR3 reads CASHHRGGNTGELFF. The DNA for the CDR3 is TGTGCCAGCCATCATCGGGGAGGGAACACCGGGGAGCTGTTTTTT. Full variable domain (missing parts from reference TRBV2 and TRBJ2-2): EPEVTQTPSHQVTQMGQEVILRCVPISNHLYFYWYRQILGQKVEFLVSFYNNEISEKSEIFDDQFSVERPDGSNFTLKIRSTKLEDSAMYFCASHHRGGNTGELFFGEGSRLTVL.

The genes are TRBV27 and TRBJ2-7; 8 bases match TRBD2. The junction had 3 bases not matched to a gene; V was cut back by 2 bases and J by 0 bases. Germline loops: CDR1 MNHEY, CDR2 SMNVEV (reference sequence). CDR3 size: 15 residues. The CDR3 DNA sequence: TGTGCCAGCAGTTTAGGAGCGGGGGTCTCCTACGAGCAGTACTTC. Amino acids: CASSLGAGVSYEQYF.